The 21 T cell receptor beta chains reported below all come from one sample, sequenced in a study of blood T cell repertoires in COVID-19. This table comes from immunoSEQ multiplex PCR, and its TCRdb copy is limited to in-frame clones, with some not included. Altogether hundreds of thousands of clones are present, roughly 90% being singletons, with the ten largest covering around 1.2%. The sample taken for sequencing was peripheral blood. The receptors originated from a man aged 40-55 years with acute or convalescent COVID-19.

The chain joins TRBV9 to TRBJ2-2; 12 bases are a match to TRBD1. Germline trimming cut 1 base from V and 4 bases from J; bases unmatched to any gene: 11. This CDR3 contains 19 residues. From germline, CDR1 is SGDLS and CDR2 YYNGEE. The CDR3 spells CASSVTRDRGHISTGELFF. In DNA form, the CDR3 reads TGTGCCAGCAGCGTAACTCGGGACAGGGGGCATATCAGCACCGGGGAGCTGTTTTTT.

The V call is TRBV4-1, the J call TRBJ2-2; D is possibly TRBD1 (6 bases). The V end was cut by 1 base, the J end by 5 bases, with 17 bases between. From germline, CDR1 is MGHRA and CDR2 YSYEKL. This CDR3 has 17 residues. The CDR3 region has the DNA TGCGCCAGCAGCCAAGTCATTGTGGGCAGGGGAACCGGGGAGCTGTTTTTT. It codes for CASSQVIVGRGTGELFF.

The V and J genes are TRBV9 and TRBJ1-2; maybe TRBD1 (5 bases). The CDR3 is 17 residues long. From germline, CDR1 is SGDLS and CDR2 YYNGEE. V lost 0 bases and J 2 bases, leaving 17 bases between the germline ends. The CDR3 here is CASSVGWQFWGNYGYTF. CDR3 nucleotide sequence: TGTGCCAGCAGCGTAGGGTGGCAGTTCTGGGGCAACTATGGCTACACCTTC.

This chain joins TRBV28 and TRBJ2-1, with 8 bases fitting TRBD2. The CDR3 has 16 residues. CDR1 and CDR2 from the germline V gene are MDHEN and SYDVKM. The V segment lost 7 bases and the J segment 8 bases; nucleotides outside the gene matches: 16. The CDR3 protein is CASTTLGAGEEDEQFF. The CDR3 DNA reads TGTGCCAGCACCACCCTGGGAGCGGGAGAAGAGGATGAGCAGTTCTTC.

The rearrangement joins TRBV6-4 to TRBJ1-5; tentative D call: TRBD1 (5 bases). The length of the CDR3 is 16 residues. Per germline, CDR1 MRHNA and CDR2 SNTAGT. V lost 0 bases and J lost 4, with 13 bases in between. The CDR3 region is CASSDSRLRGNQPQHF. The DNA of the CDR3 is TGTGCCAGCAGTGACTCTCGGCTACGGGGGAATCAGCCCCAGCATTTT.

The rearrangement links TRBV29-1 to TRBJ2-7; 8 bases are shared with TRBD2. The CDR3 is made up of 16 amino acids. Germline V gene lookup returns CDR1 SQVTM and CDR2 ANQGSEA. The J segment lost 3 bases and the V segment lost 4 bases, leaving 14 bases of the junction unmatched. The CDR3 loop is CSVGGSGAANNYEQYF. In DNA form, the CDR3 reads TGCAGCGTTGGGGGTAGCGGGGCCGCAAACAACTACGAGCAGTACTTC.

The chain couples TRBV4-2 to TRBJ2-1; TRBD2 matches at 10 bases. From germline, CDR1 is LGHNA and CDR2 YNFKEQ. The CDR3 is made up of 18 amino acids. V lost 1 base to trimming and J lost 5 bases; unmatched junction nucleotides: 11. The CDR3 nucleotides read TGTGCCAGCAGCCAAGTTGGGCTAGCGGGAGTATTAAACAATGAGCAGTTCTTC. Protein sequence: CASSQVGLAGVLNNEQFF.

The chain recombines TRBV4-3 with TRBJ2-7, with D possibly matching TRBD1 (6 bases). V lost 0 bases to trimming and J lost 7 bases, with 10 bases between them. The CDR3 spans 13 residues. Germline loops: CDR1 LGHNA, CDR2 YSLEER. This CDR3 is CASSQDRTEEQYF. Written as DNA, the CDR3 is TGCGCCAGCAGCCAAGATCGGACAGAAGAGCAGTACTTC.

This sequence joins TRBV5-1 and TRBJ1-1; D remains ambiguous. This CDR3 comprises 14 residues. Germline V CDR1 and CDR2: SGHRS, YFSETQ. Trimming took off 3 bases at V and 1 base at J, with 10 bases between the two ends. CDR3 region: CASSSVPGNTEAFF. In DNA, the CDR3 is TGCGCCAGCAGCTCCGTTCCGGGGAACACTGAAGCTTTCTTT.

Turning to this clone: Other DNA variants within this sample encode the same CDR3. The J gene is TRBJ1-1, the V gene TRBV20-1; D unresolved. Germline V lookup: CDR1 DFQATT, CDR2 SNEGSKA (reference sequence). V lost 4 bases and J 0 bases, leaving 3 bases between the germline ends. This CDR3 has 11 amino acids. This CDR3 is CSATVNTEAFF. The CDR3 nucleotides are TGCAGTGCTACGGTGAACACTGAAGCTTTCTTT.

This clone showed up just a few times. The rearrangement joins TRBV2 to TRBJ2-3; 10 bases are shared with TRBD1. V dropped 6 bases and J dropped 3; count of bases not matched to a gene: 6. CDR1 is SNHLY and CDR2 is FYNNEI in the germline V gene. The CDR3 loop spans 15 amino acids. CDR3 nucleotide sequence: TGTGCCAGCAGGAGGGGGACAGGGGCGACAGATACGCAGTATTTT. Its protein is CASRRGTGATDTQYF.

The V call is TRBV7-9, the J call TRBJ2-5, with D possibly matching TRBD1 (6 bases). CDR1 and CDR2 (germline): SEHNR, FQNEAQ (reference sequence). This CDR3 region has 14 residues. Trimming stripped 2 bases from V and 4 bases from J, with 11 bases between. As DNA, the CDR3 is TGTGCCAGCAGCTTAAGCACAGGGTTAGAGACCCAGTACTTC. Its translation is CASSLSTGLETQYF.

This clone was counted once. The chain has TRBV4-3 and TRBJ2-7, with 8 nucleotides matching TRBD2. The ends lost 1 base at V and 4 bases at J; junction bases unmatched: 6. The germline CDR1 and CDR2 sequences are LGHNA and YSLEER. The CDR3 runs 15 residues. The CDR3 DNA is TGCGCCAGCAGCCAAGGCCGGGGGGGGGCTTACGAGCAGTACTTC. Translation gives CASSQGRGGAYEQYF.

The chain joins TRBV9 to TRBJ2-5, with TRBD2 identical over 7 bases. Trimming at V came to 0 bases and at J to 1 base, leaving 3 bases not matched to a gene. The length of the CDR3 is 15 residues. Germline CDR1 reads SGDLS; CDR2 reads YYNGEE. CDR3 DNA: TGTGCCAGCAGCGTAGAACTAGCGACCCAAGAGACCCAGTACTTC. It is translated as CASSVELATQETQYF.

The rearrangement links TRBV4-3 to TRBJ1-1; maybe TRBD1 (5 bases). The ends were cut back, 0 bases at V and 4 bases at J, with 12 bases in the middle. The CDR3 is 15 amino acids. Germline CDR1 reads LGHNA; CDR2 reads YSLEER. The CDR3 region is CASSQEDLGGTEAFF. CDR3 nucleotide sequence: TGCGCCAGCAGCCAAGAAGACTTGGGGGGCACTGAAGCTTTCTTT.

The chain employs TRBV12-3 or TRBV12-4 and TRBJ1-1; 10 positions agree with TRBD1. There are 13 residues in the CDR3. V lost 4 bases, J lost 6 bases, and 2 bases stayed unmatched. The CDR3 loop is CASSWGTGAEAFF. CDR3 DNA sequence: TGTGCCAGCAGTTGGGGGACAGGGGCTGAAGCTTTCTTT.

The chain couples TRBV12-3 or TRBV12-4 to TRBJ2-7, with TRBD2 identical over 7 bases. The junction had 3 bases not matched to a gene; V was cut back by 8 bases and J by 5 bases. CDR3 size: 11 residues. This CDR3 is CASAAGDEQYF. The CDR3 coding sequence is TGTGCCAGCGCCGCGGGGGACGAGCAGTACTTC.

This clone was observed at least ten times. The J gene is TRBJ1-2, the V gene TRBV2, with 7 bases aligning to TRBD1. J lost 10 bases, V lost 7 bases, and 6 bases had no gene match. The CDR3 runs 11 residues. Looked up from germline, CDR1 is SNHLY and CDR2 is FYNNEI. DNA for the CDR3: TGTGCCAGCACTCCAGGGGGAGACTACACCTTC. Translation: CASTPGGDYTF.

This chain links TRBV10-1 with TRBJ1-1, with D possibly TRBD1 on 5 matching bases. The CDR3 is 13 residues long. V was cut by 6 bases and J by 3 bases, with 11 bases left in between. The germline CDR1 and CDR2 sequences are WNHNN and SYGVQD (reference sequence). Here the CDR3 DNA reads TGCGCCAGCAGCCAGGGTTTTCACACTGAAGCTTTCTTT. Its translation is CASSQGFHTEAFF.

The chain combines TRBV7-9 with TRBJ1-4, with a weak D call TRBD1 (6 bases). Trimming shortened V by 1 base and J by 7 bases, and 10 bases separated the two germline ends. CDR3 length: 14 residues. Per germline, CDR1 SEHNR and CDR2 FQNEAQ (reference sequence). Written as DNA, the CDR3 is TGTGCCAGCAGCTTAGGCAGGGGTAGTGAAAAACTGTTTTTT. Its protein product is CASSLGRGSEKLFF. Together with reference TRBV7-9 and TRBJ1-4, the CDR3 gives the full variable domain: DTGVSQNPRHKITKRGQNVTFRCDPISEHNRLYWYRQTLGQGPEFLTYFQNEAQLEKSRLLSDRFSAERPKGSFSTLEIQRTEQGDSAMYLCASSLGRGSEKLFFGSGTQLSVL.

The chain links TRBV30 to TRBJ1-1; 9 bases are shared with TRBD1. V dropped 4 bases and J dropped 4; count of bases not matched to a gene: 7. CDR3 size: 14 residues. CDR1 and CDR2 from the germline V gene are GTSNPN and SVGIG (reference sequence). The CDR3 loop is CAWTGQGRSTEAFF. CDR3 coding DNA: TGTGCCTGGACGGGACAGGGCCGAAGCACTGAAGCTTTCTTT.